The rows below give T cell receptor beta chains drawn from one sample of a study of blood T cell repertoires in COVID-19. TCRdb's table, derived via immunoSEQ multiplex PCR, lists solely in-frame clones and lacks some. The sample carries 100,000 to 150,000 clones, approximately 84% recorded once. Sequences were obtained from peripheral blood. These receptors were obtained from a woman older than 75 with acute or convalescent COVID-19. Each CDR3 is given with its conserved first and last residue. The order of the fields is J gene, D gene, V gene, CDR3 length, clone size, CDR3 protein, CDR3 DNA. The D gene is left open where the match is weak. Clone size is not always given. Where it is, it says once, few, many or a class for expanded clones.

J gene: TRBJ1-5
D gene: TRBD1
V gene: TRBV6-2/TRBV6-3
CDR3 length: 17
clone size: NA
CDR3 protein: CASSYSLGTDLHQPQHF
CDR3 DNA: TGTGCCAGCAGTTACTCTCTAGGGACAGACTTGCATCAGCCCCAGCATTTT

J gene: TRBJ2-7
D gene: NA
V gene: TRBV19
CDR3 length: 17
clone size: NA
CDR3 protein: CASSIRVGQGSSYEQYF
CDR3 DNA: TGTGCCAGTAGTATAAGGGTTGGCCAAGGGAGCTCCTACGAGCAGTACTTC

J gene: TRBJ2-1
D gene: NA
V gene: TRBV11-2
CDR3 length: 16
clone size: few
CDR3 protein: CASSRVEAGWDNEQFF
CDR3 DNA: TGTGCCAGCAGCCGAGTCGAGGCAGGGTGGGACAATGAGCAGTTCTTC

J gene: TRBJ2-1
D gene: TRBD2
V gene: TRBV7-7
CDR3 length: 17
clone size: NA
CDR3 protein: CASSLGTSGRGGNEQFF
CDR3 DNA: TGTGCCAGCAGCTTAGGGACTAGCGGGAGAGGGGGCAATGAGCAGTTCTTC

J gene: TRBJ1-1
D gene: TRBD1
V gene: TRBV6-5
CDR3 length: 13
clone size: NA
CDR3 protein: CASKGTGVTEAFF
CDR3 DNA: TGTGCCAGCAAGGGGACAGGGGTTACTGAAGCTTTCTTT

J gene: TRBJ2-7
D gene: TRBD1
V gene: TRBV7-2
CDR3 length: 16
clone size: NA
CDR3 protein: CASSFGGTGGAYEQYF
CDR3 DNA: TGTGCCAGCAGCTTTGGTGGGACAGGGGGCGCCTACGAGCAGTACTTC

J gene: TRBJ1-5
D gene: TRBD1
V gene: TRBV6-5
CDR3 length: 15
clone size: NA
CDR3 protein: CASSYPGQGYQPQHF
CDR3 DNA: TGTGCCAGCAGTTACCCGGGACAGGGTTATCAGCCCCAGCATTTT

J gene: TRBJ2-7
D gene: NA
V gene: TRBV30
CDR3 length: 12
clone size: NA
CDR3 protein: CAWSAQDYEQYF
CDR3 DNA: TGTGCCTGGAGTGCTCAGGACTACGAGCAGTACTTC

J gene: TRBJ2-4
D gene: TRBD1
V gene: TRBV30
CDR3 length: 16
clone size: NA
CDR3 protein: CAWSAGTGLAKNIQYF
CDR3 DNA: TGTGCCTGGAGTGCAGGGACAGGTTTAGCCAAAAACATTCAGTACTTC

J gene: TRBJ2-6
D gene: TRBD1
V gene: TRBV2
CDR3 length: 18
clone size: NA
CDR3 protein: CASSRTGVSRSGANVLTF
CDR3 DNA: TGTGCCAGCAGTAGGACAGGGGTGTCCCGCTCTGGGGCCAACGTCCTGACTTTC

J gene: TRBJ2-3
D gene: TRBD2
V gene: TRBV7-2
CDR3 length: 17
clone size: once
CDR3 protein: CASSLKTSGHPLDTQYF
CDR3 DNA: TGTGCCAGCAGCTTAAAGACTAGCGGGCACCCCCTGGATACGCAGTATTTT

J gene: TRBJ1-5
D gene: NA
V gene: TRBV23-1
CDR3 length: 18
clone size: NA
CDR3 protein: CASSQTSSEEGSNQPQHF
CDR3 DNA: TGCGCCAGCAGTCAAACGTCTTCCGAAGAGGGAAGCAATCAGCCCCAGCATTTT